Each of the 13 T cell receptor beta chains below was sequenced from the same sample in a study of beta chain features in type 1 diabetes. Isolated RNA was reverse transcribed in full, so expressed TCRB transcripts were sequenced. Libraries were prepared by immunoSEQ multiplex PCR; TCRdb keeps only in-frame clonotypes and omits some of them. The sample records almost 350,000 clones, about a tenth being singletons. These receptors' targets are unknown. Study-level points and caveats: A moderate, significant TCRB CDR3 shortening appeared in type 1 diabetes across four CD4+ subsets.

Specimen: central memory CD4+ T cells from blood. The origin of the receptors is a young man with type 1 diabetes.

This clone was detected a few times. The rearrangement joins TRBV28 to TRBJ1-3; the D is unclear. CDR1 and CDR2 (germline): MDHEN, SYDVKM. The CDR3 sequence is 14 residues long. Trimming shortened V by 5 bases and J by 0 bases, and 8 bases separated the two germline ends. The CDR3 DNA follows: TGTGCCAGCAGTACGTCTGGCTCTGGAAACACCATATATTTT. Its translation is CASSTSGSGNTIYF.

CDR3 in amino acids: CASSLPREGGKLFF. DNA of the CDR3: TGTGCCAGCAGTTTACCCAGGGAGGGCGGAAAACTGTTTTTT. The chain carries TRBV28 and TRBJ1-4; tentative D call: TRBD1 (5 bases). The ends were cut back, 2 bases at V and 10 bases at J, with 14 bases in the middle. CDR3 length: 14 residues. CDR1 MDHEN and CDR2 SYDVKM come from the germline V gene. The whole variable domain, remainder taken from reference TRBV28 and TRBJ1-4, is DVKVTQSSRYLVKRTGEKVFLECVQDMDHENMFWYRQDPGLGLRLIYFSYDVKMKEKGDIPEGYSVSREKKERFSLILESASTNQTSMYLCASSLPREGGKLFFGSGTQLSVL.

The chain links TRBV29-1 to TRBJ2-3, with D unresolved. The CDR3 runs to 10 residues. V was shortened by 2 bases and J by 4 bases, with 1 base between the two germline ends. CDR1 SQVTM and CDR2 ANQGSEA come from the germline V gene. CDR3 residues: CSVEPDTQYF. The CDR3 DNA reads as TGCAGCGTTGAACCAGATACGCAGTATTTT.

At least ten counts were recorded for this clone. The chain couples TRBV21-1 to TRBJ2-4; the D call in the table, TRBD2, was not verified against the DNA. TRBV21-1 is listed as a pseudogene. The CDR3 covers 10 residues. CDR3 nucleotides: TGTGCCAGCCGGGACTACATTCAGTACTTC. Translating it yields CASRDYIQYF.

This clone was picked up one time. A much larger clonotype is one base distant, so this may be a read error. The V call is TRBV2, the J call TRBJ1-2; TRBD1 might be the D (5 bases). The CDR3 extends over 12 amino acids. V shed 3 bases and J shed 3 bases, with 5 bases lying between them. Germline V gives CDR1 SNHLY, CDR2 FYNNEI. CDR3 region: CASSETDYGYTF. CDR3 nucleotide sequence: TGTGCCAGCAGTGAGACAGACTATGGCTACACCTTC.

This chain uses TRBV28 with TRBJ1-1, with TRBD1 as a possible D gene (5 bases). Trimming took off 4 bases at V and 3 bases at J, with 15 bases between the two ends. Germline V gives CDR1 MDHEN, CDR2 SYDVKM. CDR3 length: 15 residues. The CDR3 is CASSSAQGFDTEAFF. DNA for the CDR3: TGTGCCAGCAGTTCAGCCCAGGGTTTCGACACTGAAGCTTTCTTT.

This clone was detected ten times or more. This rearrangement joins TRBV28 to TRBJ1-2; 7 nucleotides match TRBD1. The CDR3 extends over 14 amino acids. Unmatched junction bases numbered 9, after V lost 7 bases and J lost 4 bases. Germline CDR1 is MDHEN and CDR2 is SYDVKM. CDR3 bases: TGTGCCAGCACCTTCCGAGACAGGGCCTATGGCTACACCTTC. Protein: CASTFRDRAYGYTF.

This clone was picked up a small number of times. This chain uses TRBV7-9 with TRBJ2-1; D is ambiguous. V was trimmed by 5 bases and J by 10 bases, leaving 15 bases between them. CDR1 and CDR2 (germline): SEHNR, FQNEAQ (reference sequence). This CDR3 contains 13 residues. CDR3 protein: CASSPAGVGEQFF. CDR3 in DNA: TGTGCCAGCAGCCCAGCAGGCGTTGGGGAGCAGTTCTTC.

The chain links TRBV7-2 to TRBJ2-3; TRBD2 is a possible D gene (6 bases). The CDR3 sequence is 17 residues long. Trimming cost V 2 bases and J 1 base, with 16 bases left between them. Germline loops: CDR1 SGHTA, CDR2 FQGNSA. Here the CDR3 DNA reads TGTGCCAGCAGCTTATTTTACGGGGGACGCGGCACAGATACGCAGTATTTT. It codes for CASSLFYGGRGTDTQYF.

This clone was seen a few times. This CDR3 reads CASSQDVSLPTPQHF. DNA for the CDR3: TGCGCCAGCAGCCAAGATGTGTCCCTACCCACGCCCCAGCATTTT. The chain couples TRBV4-1 to TRBJ1-5; D gene uncertain. Trimming took off 0 bases at V and 9 bases at J, with 15 bases between the two ends. Germline lookup yields CDR1 MGHRA and CDR2 YSYEKL. The CDR3 sequence is 15 residues long.

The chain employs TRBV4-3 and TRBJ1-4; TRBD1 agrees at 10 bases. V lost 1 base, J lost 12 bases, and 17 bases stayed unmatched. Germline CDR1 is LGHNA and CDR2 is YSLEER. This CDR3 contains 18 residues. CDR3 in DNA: TGCGCCAGCAGCCAAGTGGGACTGACAGGGGGCCCGGGGGAAGAACTGTTTTTT. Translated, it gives CASSQVGLTGGPGEELFF.

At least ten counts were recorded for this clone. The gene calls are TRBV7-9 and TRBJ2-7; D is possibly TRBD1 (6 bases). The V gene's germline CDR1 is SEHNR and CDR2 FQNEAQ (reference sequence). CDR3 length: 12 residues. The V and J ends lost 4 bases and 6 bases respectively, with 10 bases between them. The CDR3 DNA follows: TGTGCCAGCAGCTCCCAGGGGATCGAGCAGTACTTC. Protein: CASSSQGIEQYF. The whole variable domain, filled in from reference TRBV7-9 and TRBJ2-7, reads DTGVSQNPRHKITKRGQNVTFRCDPISEHNRLYWYRQTLGQGPEFLTYFQNEAQLEKSRLLSDRFSAERPKGSFSTLEIQRTEQGDSAMYLCASSSQGIEQYFGPGTRLTVT.

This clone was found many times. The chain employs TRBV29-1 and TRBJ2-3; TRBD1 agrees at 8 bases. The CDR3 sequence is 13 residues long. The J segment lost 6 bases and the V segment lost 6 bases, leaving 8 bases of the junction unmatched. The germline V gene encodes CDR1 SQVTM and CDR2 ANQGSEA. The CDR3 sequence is CSVQGAVKDTQYF. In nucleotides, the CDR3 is TGCAGCGTCCAGGGGGCTGTTAAGGATACGCAGTATTTT.